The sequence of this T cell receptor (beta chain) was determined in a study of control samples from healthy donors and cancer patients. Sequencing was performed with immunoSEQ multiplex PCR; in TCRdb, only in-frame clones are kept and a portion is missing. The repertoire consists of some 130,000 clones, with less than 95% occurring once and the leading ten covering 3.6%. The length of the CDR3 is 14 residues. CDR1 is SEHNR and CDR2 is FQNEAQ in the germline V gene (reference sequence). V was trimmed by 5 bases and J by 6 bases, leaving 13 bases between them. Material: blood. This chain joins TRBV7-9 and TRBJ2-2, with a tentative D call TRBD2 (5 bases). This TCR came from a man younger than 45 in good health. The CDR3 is CASSHDLRAGELFF. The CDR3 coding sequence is TGTGCCAGCAGCCACGACCTGAGGGCCGGGGAGCTGTTTTTT.